The source of this T cell receptor (beta chain) is a study of blood T cells in healthy people across ages (dated by TCRdb to the mid-2010s). Describing the broader study: In model experiments, roughly one uniquely barcoded TCR beta cDNA molecule per two T cells was captured by template switching. Four age groups were formed from the donors: young (average 16 years), middle-aged (around 41), aged (around 68) and long-lived (around 82). Donors of different ages were randomly distributed across sequencing lanes to avoid experimental bias. Using deep sequencing normalized with unique cDNA molecular identifiers, the study measured how TCR beta repertoire diversity changes with age. The study analyzed two additional independent replicas of 1 million unique cDNA reads from the same blood draw for two donors, one aged 18 to 30 and one aged 80 or older.

V was cut back by 1 base and J by 0 bases, leaving a gap of 13 bases between them. From its cysteine to its phenylalanine, the CDR3 spans 18 amino acids. CDR3 DNA is the only sequence kept; it has 54 bases, read in frame from the first base. CDR1 and CDR2 are drawn from the germline V gene: SGHVS, FNYEAQ. Systemically healthy Caucasian individuals from Russia, approximately 39 in total and aged roughly 6 to 100 years, were included as donors. Approximately 11 milliliters of peripheral blood were drawn from each donor into EDTA-treated Vacutainer tubes. Ficoll-Paque density-gradient centrifugation was used to isolate PBMCs, with at least 7 million obtained per sample. Trizol reagent was used to extract total RNA from PBMCs, with at least 5 micrograms per sample. The percentages of naive CD45RAhigh/CD27high T cells were determined by flow cytometry on a PBMC aliquot from every donor. Study-level results and caveats: Because profiling used bulk unsorted PBMCs, naive and antigen-experienced compartments could not be compared conclusively. Estimates of total diversity based on one million sequenced T cells were regarded as lower bounds and as underestimates. Observed TCR beta diversity per million T cells fell roughly linearly with age, and a significant reduction was already apparent by age around 36. Compared with the aged group, the long-lived group had more naive CD4+ T cells, fewer expanded clones and increased TCR diversity, a pattern suggesting age selection. Observed TCR beta diversity correlated strongly with the percentage of naive T cells measured by flow cytometry. Donor CMV infection status was unknown, potentially confounding age-related changes in expanded clonotypes.

Libraries came from 5' RACE. This sample was sequenced with an Illumina HiSeq 2500. A second roughly 6 to 12 cycle PCR used a sample-barcoded 5' primer and a J-beta primer mix. A template-switch 5' adaptor carrying 12 random nucleotides introduced a unique molecular identifier onto each TCR beta cDNA molecule. At least 3 million CDR3-containing paired-end reads were obtained from each sample. All of the RNA was converted into first-strand cDNA using the Mint cDNA synthesis kit, with a TRBC-specific oligonucleotide serving as the primer. All cDNA was treated with uracil-DNA glycosylase and then went through a first 18-cycle PCR with the universal primers M1SS and BC2_uni_R. In the original analysis: For normalization, 1 million high-quality reads, each with a distinct molecular identifier, were randomly selected from each sample. Instead of being binned into consensus sequences, reads with shared molecular identifiers were discarded. CDR3 identification, clonotype clustering and error correction used MiTCR with a Q25 quality threshold and the strictest error-elimination algorithm. Lower-bound total TCR beta diversity was estimated with a nonparametric unseen species model using Euler transformation. Using fastp trimming at Q25 and MiXCR clonotype assembly, TCRdb reanalyzed the public sequencing data and kept in-frame beta chains. One record per CDR3 amino acid sequence lists the most common genes and DNA. TCRdb, not the original authors, processed these V and J calls. In this sample the table shows almost 1 million distinct CDR3 sequences, 45% to 60% of which occur a single time. The top ten clonotypes cover roughly a fifth of the sample.

This clonotype has only a few counts. Its antigen remains unidentified. Per-base quality was not reported, and no clone a single base away is much larger than it. The sequencing sample was made of blood. The source of this sequence is a woman between 55 and 75 years old in good health. In this chain, TRBV7-6 is recombined with TRBJ1-6; TRBD1 is a possible D gene, resting on 5 matching bases. The encoded CDR3 is CASSLEEGGGSYNSPLHF. The DNA reads as follows: TGTGCCAGCAGCTTAGAGGAGGGCGGGGGCTCCTATAATTCACCCCTCCACTTT.